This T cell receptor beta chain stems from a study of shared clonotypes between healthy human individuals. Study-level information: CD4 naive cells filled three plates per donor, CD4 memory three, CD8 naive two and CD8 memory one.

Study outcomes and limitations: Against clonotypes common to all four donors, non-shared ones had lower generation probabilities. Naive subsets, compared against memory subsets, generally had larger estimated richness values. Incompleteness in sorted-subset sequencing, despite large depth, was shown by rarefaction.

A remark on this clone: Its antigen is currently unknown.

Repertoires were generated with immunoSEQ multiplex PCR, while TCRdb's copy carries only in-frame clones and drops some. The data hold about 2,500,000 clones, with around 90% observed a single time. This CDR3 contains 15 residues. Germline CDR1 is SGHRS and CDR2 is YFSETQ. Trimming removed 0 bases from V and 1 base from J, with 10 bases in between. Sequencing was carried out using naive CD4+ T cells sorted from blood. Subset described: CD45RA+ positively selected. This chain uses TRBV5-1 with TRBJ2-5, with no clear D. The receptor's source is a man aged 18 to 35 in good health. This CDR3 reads CASSLGAVFQETQYF. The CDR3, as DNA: TGCGCCAGCAGCTTGGGCGCAGTCTTCCAAGAGACCCAGTACTTC.